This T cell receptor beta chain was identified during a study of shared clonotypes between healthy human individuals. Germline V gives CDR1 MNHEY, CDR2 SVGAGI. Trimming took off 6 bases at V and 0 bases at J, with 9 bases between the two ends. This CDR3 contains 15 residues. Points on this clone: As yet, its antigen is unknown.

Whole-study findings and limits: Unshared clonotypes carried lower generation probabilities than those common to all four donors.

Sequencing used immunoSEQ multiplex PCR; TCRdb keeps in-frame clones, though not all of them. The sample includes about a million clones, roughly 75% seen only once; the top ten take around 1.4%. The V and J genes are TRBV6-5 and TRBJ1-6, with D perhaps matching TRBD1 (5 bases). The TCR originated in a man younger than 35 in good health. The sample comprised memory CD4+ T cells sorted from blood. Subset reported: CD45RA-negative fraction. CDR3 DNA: TGTGCCAGCAGGGGGGGAAACTCCTATAATTCACCCCTCCACTTT. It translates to CASRGGNSYNSPLHF.